One TCR beta chain is described in this entry. Its antigen is unknown. The sample comes from a study of beta chain features in type 1 diabetes. General study points: Compared with healthy donors, patients appeared to share more similar naive, central memory and regulatory TCRB repertoires. Shortening that was moderate but significant affected the TCRB CDR3s of Type 1 diabetes patients in all four CD4+ subsets.

CDR3 length: 12 residues. Trimming took off 4 bases at V and 3 bases at J, with 7 bases between the two ends. From germline, CDR1 is MDHEN and CDR2 SYDVKM. Since all of the isolated RNA was reverse transcribed, expressed TCRB transcripts were what got sequenced. Libraries were prepared by immunoSEQ multiplex PCR; TCRdb keeps only in-frame clonotypes and omits some of them. The data show approximately 250,000 clones, approximately 16% seen once. The chain recombines TRBV28 with TRBJ2-7; unclear D gene. The sequence derives from a man aged 30 to 45 with type 1 diabetes. What was sequenced was naive CD4+ T cells from blood. CDR3 nucleotide sequence: TGTGCCAGCAGTTCCGCATTCTACGAGCAGTACTTC. Its translation: CASSSAFYEQYF. Supplemented by reference TRBV28 and TRBJ2-7, the full variable domain reads DVKVTQSSRYLVKRTGEKVFLECVQDMDHENMFWYRQDPGLGLRLIYFSYDVKMKEKGDIPEGYSVSREKKERFSLILESASTNQTSMYLCASSSAFYEQYFGPGTRLTVT.